Each of the 9 T cell receptor beta chains below was sequenced from the same sample in a study of OX40 agonist ivuxolimab in advanced cancers. Method: immunoSEQ multiplex PCR; TCRdb's copy keeps in-frame clones and lacks some. The sample gives under 50,000 clones, almost 80% of which show up once; roughly 7.9% is in the top ten. This specimen consisted of CD4+ or CD8+ T cells sorted from blood, obtained in a trial of the OX40 agonist ivuxolimab. The receptors were sampled from an adult with an advanced solid tumor such as melanoma, head and neck, liver or kidney cancer.

The chain uses TRBV13 and TRBJ2-3; a weak D match, TRBD2 (8 bases). Trimming pared 4 bases from V and 5 bases from J, leaving 16 bases between. Germline V lookup: CDR1 PRHDT, CDR2 FYEKMQ (reference sequence). The CDR3 is 15 amino acids. CDR3 coding DNA: TGTGCCAGCAGCTCCGACGGGAGGGGGCAAGATACGCAGTATTTT. Translated, it gives CASSSDGRGQDTQYF.

This chain connects TRBV5-4 to TRBJ2-3; 8 bases are shared with TRBD2. The CDR3 is made up of 15 amino acids. The trim removed 4 bases at V and 7 bases at J, leaving 11 bases unmatched. Germline assignment: CDR1 SGHNT and CDR2 YYREEE (reference sequence). This CDR3 is CASSGSGTSYHTQYF. The CDR3 DNA reads TGTGCCAGCAGCGGGAGCGGGACTAGTTATCATACGCAGTATTTT.

V usage is TRBV5-6 and J usage is TRBJ2-3, with TRBD1 as a possible D gene (5 bases). V was clipped by 0 bases and J by 0 bases, with 8 bases between them. Germline V gives CDR1 SGHDT, CDR2 YYEEEE. The CDR3 consists of 15 residues. CDR3 sequence reads: CASSLDPGSTDTQYF. The CDR3 DNA reads TGTGCCAGCAGCTTGGATCCAGGGAGCACAGATACGCAGTATTTT.

V is TRBV5-6 and J is TRBJ2-7; no clear D gene. Trimming took 3 bases from V and 0 from J, leaving 7 bases between them. CDR1 is SGHDT, CDR2 YYEEEE, per germline. The CDR3 contains 13 residues. The DNA for the CDR3 is TGTGCCAGCAGCTGGCAGCGCTCCTACGAGCAGTACTTC. Residues: CASSWQRSYEQYF. Based on the CDR3 plus reference TRBV5-6 and TRBJ2-7, the full variable domain is DAGVTQSPTHLIKTRGQQVTLRCSPKSGHDTVSWYQQALGQGPQFIFQYYEEEERQRGNFPDRFSGHQFPNYSSELNVNALLLGDSALYLCASSWQRSYEQYFGPGTRLTVT.

In DNA, the CDR3 is TGTGCCAGCAGCTCCTGGGGGGTCTCTGGGGCCAACGTCCTGACTTTC. It yields the protein CASSSWGVSGANVLTF. The V and J genes are TRBV5-8 and TRBJ2-6, with D perhaps matching TRBD2 (6 bases). Trimming stripped 3 bases from V and 0 bases from J, with 10 bases between. The CDR3 totals 16 residues. Per germline, CDR1 SGHTS and CDR2 YDEGEE.

As DNA, the CDR3 is TGTGCCATCAGCGCCGGGACAGTTCTATACGAGCAGTACTTC. It is translated as CAISAGTVLYEQYF. The chain is built from TRBV10-3 and TRBJ2-7; 7 nucleotides align to TRBD1. V lost 6 bases to trimming and J lost 4 bases; unmatched junction nucleotides: 9. The CDR3 sequence is 14 residues long. Looked up from germline, CDR1 is ENHRY and CDR2 is SYGVKD.

This clone occurred once. The CDR3 DNA is TGCGCCAGCAGCGCCCATCCAGGGCCTGGGGCCAACGTCCTGACTTTC. It is translated as CASSAHPGPGANVLTF. The chain is built from TRBV5-1 and TRBJ2-6; TRBD1 is a possible D gene (5 bases). Germline CDR1 and CDR2: SGHRS and YFSETQ. CDR3 length: 16 amino acids. Trimming removed 4 bases from V and 2 bases from J, with 13 bases in between.

The chain recombines TRBV10-1 with TRBJ2-3, with 14 bases lining up with TRBD2. V was pared by 6 bases and J by 3 bases, with 5 bases of the junction left unmatched. Germline V gene data show CDR1 as WNHNN and CDR2 as SYGVQD (reference sequence). The CDR3 spans 16 residues. The CDR3 is CASSTGTSGRTDTQYF. The CDR3 coding sequence is TGCGCCAGCAGCACCGGGACTAGCGGGAGAACAGATACGCAGTATTTT.

This chain connects TRBV5-8 to TRBJ2-7; the D gene could be TRBD1 or TRBD2 (6 bases each). The germline V and J ends were trimmed by 4 bases and 0 bases, with 17 bases remaining between them. The CDR3 is 16 residues long. Germline CDR1 reads SGHTS; CDR2 reads YDEGEE. DNA for the CDR3: TGTGCCAGCAGCAAGAATGTGGAGGGGGTCTCCTACGAGCAGTACTTC. Translating gives CASSKNVEGVSYEQYF.